What follows are 10 T cell receptor beta chains derived from one specimen sequenced in a study of blood T cell repertoires in COVID-19. Sequencing was performed with immunoSEQ multiplex PCR; in TCRdb, only in-frame clones are kept and a portion is missing. The sample carries approximately 130,000 clones, 81% recorded once. The source material was peripheral blood. These receptors originate from a woman in her fifties or sixties with active or convalescent COVID-19.

This clone was seen just once. This chain links TRBV19 with TRBJ1-1; D is unresolved. This CDR3 is built from 14 residues. CDR1 is LNHDA, CDR2 SQIVND, per germline (reference sequence). V lost 6 bases and J lost 5, with 16 bases in between. CDR3 sequence (DNA): TGTGCCAGTAGCCTGGGTGCGGGCTGGACTGAAGCTTTCTTT. This translates into CASSLGAGWTEAFF.

The chain is built from TRBV27 and TRBJ1-6, with D possibly TRBD1 on 6 matching bases. Germline values: CDR1 MNHEY, CDR2 SMNVEV (reference sequence). This CDR3 is built from 15 residues. The V end was cut by 2 bases, the J end by 8 bases, with 13 bases between. CDR3 sequence reads: CASSLRRGADSPLHF. In DNA, the CDR3 is TGTGCCAGCAGTTTACGTCGGGGGGCGGATTCACCCCTCCACTTT.

The rearrangement uses TRBV9 and TRBJ2-7; D remains unclear. With 0 bases removed from V and 1 base from J, the gap between germline ends came to 11 bases. The length of the CDR3 is 15 residues. Germline V gene lookup returns CDR1 SGDLS and CDR2 YYNGEE. The CDR3 sequence is CASSVGIDGSYEQYF. DNA of the CDR3: TGTGCCAGCAGCGTAGGGATCGACGGGTCCTACGAGCAGTACTTC.

This clone came up a few times. This sequence joins TRBV27 and TRBJ2-7; 9 bases match TRBD1. This CDR3 region has 14 residues. CDR1 and CDR2 (germline): MNHEY, SMNVEV (reference sequence). Germline trimming cut 8 bases from V and 5 bases from J; bases unmatched to any gene: 10. CDR3 protein: CASGFRDRDHEQYF. CDR3 coding DNA: TGTGCCAGCGGGTTCCGGGACAGGGATCACGAGCAGTACTTC.

The V and J genes are TRBV25-1 and TRBJ1-2; D gene ambiguous. Germline-derived CDR1 and CDR2 are MGHDK and SYGVNS. The CDR3 extends over 13 amino acids. Trimming pared 4 bases from V and 1 base from J, leaving 7 bases between. CDR3 DNA sequence: TGTGCCAGCAGTGTTGGGCATAACTATGGCTACACCTTC. It is translated as CASSVGHNYGYTF.

The rearrangement joins TRBV27 to TRBJ2-1; tentative D call: TRBD2 (5 bases). The ends were cut back, 2 bases at V and 4 bases at J, with 15 bases in the middle. This CDR3 has 16 amino acids. Per the germline V gene, CDR1 is MNHEY and CDR2 is SMNVEV (reference sequence). CDR3 in amino acids: CASSLGPPRGYNEQFF. CDR3 in DNA: TGTGCCAGCAGTTTAGGCCCCCCCCGCGGGTACAATGAGCAGTTCTTC.

J is TRBJ1-6 and V is TRBV7-2; D gene unclear. Germline CDR1 reads SGHTA; CDR2 reads FQGNSA. There are 15 residues in the CDR3. V was shortened by 1 base and J by 7 bases, with 11 bases between the two germline ends. The CDR3 DNA sequence: TGTGCCAGCAGCTTAGGGGCGCAATTAAATTCACCCCTCCACTTT. Amino acid sequence: CASSLGAQLNSPLHF. Based on the CDR3 plus reference TRBV7-2 and TRBJ1-6, the full variable domain is GAGVSQSPSNKVTEKGKDVELRCDPISGHTALYWYRQSLGQGLEFLIYFQGNSAPDKSGLPSDRFSAERTGGSVSTLTIQRTQQEDSAVYLCASSLGAQLNSPLHFGNGTRLTVT.

The rearrangement joins TRBV7-9 to TRBJ2-3; TRBD2 matches at 10 bases. V was clipped by 2 bases and J by 0 bases; unmatched bases: 5. CDR3 size: 17 residues. Germline V gene lookup returns CDR1 SEHNR and CDR2 FQNEAQ (reference sequence). CDR3 nucleotides: TGTGCCAGCAGCTTATCGGCTAGCGGGGGTAGCACAGATACGCAGTATTTT. Protein: CASSLSASGGSTDTQYF.

The V call is TRBV7-2, the J call TRBJ1-3; 9 bases line up with TRBD1. CDR3 length: 16 residues. Losses at the gene ends were 3 bases for V and 3 bases for J; bases not matched to a gene: 6. From germline, CDR1 is SGHTA and CDR2 FQGNSA. The CDR3 sequence: CASSFLTGGFGNTIYF. In nucleotides, the CDR3 is TGTGCCAGCAGCTTTCTTACAGGGGGCTTTGGAAACACCATATATTTT.

This clone was recorded only once. The chain links TRBV5-6 to TRBJ2-7; D is unresolved. V lost 3 bases, J lost 6 bases, and 10 bases lay in between. This CDR3 comprises 12 residues. Germline assignment: CDR1 SGHDT and CDR2 YYEEEE. CDR3: CASSSVVFEQYF. The CDR3 DNA reads as TGTGCCAGCAGCTCGGTGGTTTTCGAGCAGTACTTC.